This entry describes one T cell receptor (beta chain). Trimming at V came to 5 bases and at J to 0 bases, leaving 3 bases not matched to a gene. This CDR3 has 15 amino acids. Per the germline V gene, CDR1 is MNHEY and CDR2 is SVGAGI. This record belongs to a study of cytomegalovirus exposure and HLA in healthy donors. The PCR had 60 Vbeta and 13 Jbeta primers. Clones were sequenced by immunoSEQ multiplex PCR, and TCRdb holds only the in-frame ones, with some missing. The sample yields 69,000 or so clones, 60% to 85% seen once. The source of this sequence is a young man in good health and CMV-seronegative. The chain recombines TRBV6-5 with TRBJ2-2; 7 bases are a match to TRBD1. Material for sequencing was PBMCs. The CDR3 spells CASSRQGANTGELFF. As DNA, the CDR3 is TGTGCCAGCAGTCGCCAGGGGGCGAACACCGGGGAGCTGTTTTTT.